This T cell receptor beta chain was captured by sequencing in a study of PD-1 blockade in classical Hodgkin lymphoma. There was relapse after autologous stem cell transplantation in every patient, and there was variation in brentuximab vedotin exposure. The best responses consisted of complete response, partial response or progressive disease. Regarding this clone: Its cognate antigen is unknown.

The CDR3 loop spans 17 amino acids. Germline CDR1 reads MDHEN; CDR2 reads SYDVKM. The junction had 18 bases not matched to a gene; V was cut back by 7 bases and J by 8 bases. Study outcomes and limitations: Patients who initiated nivolumab within 1 year of ASCT were excluded. Researchers reported that CD4+ TCR diversity, though not CD8+, rose significantly by C4D1. The diversity seen at baseline in complete responders resembled that of newly diagnosed patients.

Some clones are missing from TCRdb's copy, which holds only in-frame ones; the method was immunoSEQ multiplex PCR. The sample lists fewer than 100,000 clones, roughly 89% seen once, with roughly 2.8% in the top ten. The chain links TRBV28 to TRBJ2-1, with 9 positions matching TRBD1. The sequencing here drew on peripheral blood mononuclear cells (PBMCs), taken at baseline. The TCR sequence derives from a human donor with classical Hodgkin lymphoma. The CDR3 protein is CASTKKAGTGKHDEQFF. DNA of the CDR3: TGTGCCAGCACCAAAAAGGCCGGGACAGGGAAACACGATGAGCAGTTCTTC.